This TCR beta chain is from a study of blood T cell repertoires in COVID-19 (TCRdb year 2020). For context, the study as a whole: Collaborator samples came from the United States, Italy and Spain and covered acute and convalescent phases of COVID-19. Subjects who had been exposed to COVID-19, were actively infected with it, or had recovered from it provided the deeply sampled blood TCRbeta repertoires that made up the dataset. The prospective study material was composed of cDNA or gDNA derived from T cells, B-cell-depleted T cells, or PBMCs. Nearly every sample came with metadata listing a de-identified subject ID, COVID-19 status, age in years and sex. The repertoires were released in a freely available public database intended as a resource for research on the immune response to SARS-CoV-2. HLA class I and class II types, where available, came from metadata supplied by the sample provider rather than from assay-based typing. The samples were drawn from two sources: the first 160 participants of the ongoing ImmuneRACE study, and 1,000 to 1,500 subjects contributed by 6 global collaborators. Results and caveats for the whole study, not just this receptor: The amount of clinical and demographic metadata varied by source and participant and was provided uncurated.

Notes on this clone: The antigen this receptor binds is unknown. At one end, the junction sequence differs from germline, possibly due to a read error.

TCRbeta CDR3 regions were amplified from genomic DNA using the immunoSEQ Assay, a bias-controlled multiplex PCR. In the source study's methods: The number of nucleated cells in each sample was estimated by amplification of reference gene primers within the assay. To quantify the absolute abundance of each unique TCRbeta CDR3 rearrangement, sequence reads were collapsed and filtered. For each sample, productive Simpson clonality was calculated by taking the square root of Simpson's diversity index across productive rearrangements. TCRdb re-hosts the immuneACCESS table, in-frame sequences only. Its copies lack some clones; in the studies checked, an unresolved V gene accounts for under half of them, and the cause for the rest is not known. That table gives V, J and clone size, and the DNA gave D and trimming. A total of about 23,000 clones appear in this sample, around 84% of them only once. Around 18% of the sample goes to the ten largest clones.

The CDR1 and CDR2 encoded by the germline V gene (reference sequence) are LNHDA and SQIVND. The CDR3 runs 13 residues from the cysteine to the phenylalanine. Here the CDR3 DNA is all that survives: 39 bases in frame from base 1. Collaborating institutions collected whole blood in K2EDTA tubes following their own protocols. For TCRbeta analysis, collaborator samples were shipped as frozen whole blood, as isolated PBMCs, or as DNA extracted from either sample type. The source material was peripheral blood. The sequence links TRBV19 to TRBJ1-5; the best D guess is TRBD1, with 5 bases matching. The TCR was taken from a woman aged 80 or over with acute or convalescent COVID-19. The sequence in DNA is TGTGCCAGTAGTACGGGGGGGAATCAGGCCCAGCATTTT. Translation gives CASSTGGNQAQHF.